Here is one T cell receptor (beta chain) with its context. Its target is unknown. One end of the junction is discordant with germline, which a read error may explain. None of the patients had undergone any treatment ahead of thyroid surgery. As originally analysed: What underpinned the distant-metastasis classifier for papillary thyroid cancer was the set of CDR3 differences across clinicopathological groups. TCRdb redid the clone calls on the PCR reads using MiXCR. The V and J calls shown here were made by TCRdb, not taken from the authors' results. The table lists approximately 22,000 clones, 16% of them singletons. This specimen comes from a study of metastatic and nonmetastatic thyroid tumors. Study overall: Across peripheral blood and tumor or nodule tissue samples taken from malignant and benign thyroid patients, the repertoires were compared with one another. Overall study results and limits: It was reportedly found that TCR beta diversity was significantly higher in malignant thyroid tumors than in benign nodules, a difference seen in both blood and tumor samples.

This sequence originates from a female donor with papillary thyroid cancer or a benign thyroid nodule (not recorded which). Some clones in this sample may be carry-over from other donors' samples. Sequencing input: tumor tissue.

The CDR3 sequence: CASGLEGSNTGELFF. DNA for the CDR3: TGTGCCAGCGGCTTAGAGGGTAGTAACACCGGGGAGCTGTTTTTT. The J gene is TRBJ2-2, the V gene TRBV7-3; possibly TRBD2 for D (5 bases). There are 15 residues in the CDR3. Germline-derived CDR1 and CDR2 are SGHTA and FQGTGA. The whole variable domain, filled in from reference TRBV7-3 and TRBJ2-2, reads GAGVSQTPSNKVTEKGKYVELRCDPISGHTALYWYRQSLGQGPEFLIYFQGTGAADDSGLPNDRFFAVRPEGSVSTLKIQRTERGDSAVYLCASGLEGSNTGELFFGEGSRLTVL.